The entry below describes one T cell receptor (beta chain). Trimming took off 1 base at V and 4 bases at J, with 10 bases between the two ends. CDR1 SEHNR and CDR2 FQNEAQ come from the germline V gene (reference sequence). The CDR3 runs to 14 residues. The data stem from a study of T cell clonotyping in hematopoietic cell transplantation. Profiled with immunoSEQ multiplex PCR; TCRdb holds only in-frame clones, not every one. The sample includes around 80,000 clones, around 96% of them seen just once. Time point of the sample: recipient sample about 28 days before transplant, after cytoreduction. The sample in question was peripheral blood mononuclear cells, obtained before stem cell transplant. V gene TRBV7-9 combines with J gene TRBJ1-2; no reliable D call. The sequence derives from a woman in her fifties or sixties with acute myeloid leukemia. Some clones in this sample may be carry-over from other donors' samples. CDR3 amino acids: CASSLEEGTYGYTF. CDR3 sequence (DNA): TGTGCCAGCAGCTTAGAGGAGGGAACCTATGGCTACACCTTC. The full variable domain, in which reference TRBV7-9 and TRBJ1-2 provide the parts outside the CDR3, is DTGVSQNPRHKITKRGQNVTFRCDPISEHNRLYWYRQTLGQGPEFLTYFQNEAQLEKSRLLSDRFSAERPKGSFSTLEIQRTEQGDSAMYLCASSLEEGTYGYTFGSGTRLTVV.